This is a list of T cell receptor beta chains from one sample in a study of blood T cell repertoires in COVID-19. The table came from immunoSEQ multiplex PCR; TCRdb's copy has only in-frame clones and leaves some out. The sample carries fewer than 250,000 clones, 83% recorded once. Sequencing was done on a sample of peripheral blood. Every receptor here comes from a woman aged 70-85 years with active or convalescent COVID-19. The CDR3 runs from the conserved cysteine through the conserved F or W. D genes are given only for firm matches. Size tells how often a clone was seen (once, few, many) or the class of an expanded clone, and some rows leave it out.

d_call clone_size j_call v_call cdr3_nt cdr3_aa
. many TRBJ1-5 TRBV5-1 TGCGCCAGCAGCTTGAACGGGAATCAGCCCCAGCATTTT CASSLNGNQPQHF
TRBD1 . TRBJ1-6 TRBV7-9 TGTGCCAGCAGCTTAATGACAGGGGAAGATTCACCCCTCCACTTT CASSLMTGEDSPLHF
TRBD2 . TRBJ2-7 TRBV4-3 TGCGCCAGCAGCCAAGAACTTGGCCTAGCGGGCTACGAGCAGTACTTC CASSQELGLAGYEQYF
. . TRBJ2-2 TRBV11-2 TGTGCCAGCAGCTTAGAGGCAGGGGTGGCCGGGGAGCTGTTTTTT CASSLEAGVAGELFF
. . TRBJ2-1 TRBV3-1/TRBV3-2 TGTGCCAGCAGCCAAGCCCGACTCAATGAGCAGTTCTTC CASSQARLNEQFF
TRBD2 few TRBJ2-7 TRBV4-1 TGCGCCAGCAGCCATCTAAGCGGGGATAGCTCCTACGAGCAGTACTTC CASSHLSGDSSYEQYF
. . TRBJ2-5 TRBV7-2 TGTGCCAGCACCCGCAGGGGTAGCGCCGAGACCCAGTACTTC CASTRRGSAETQYF
TRBD2 . TRBJ2-7 TRBV18 TGTGCCAGCTCTCCTCTGCCCCGCGGGAGTTTGTACGAGCAGTACTTC CASSPLPRGSLYEQYF
TRBD2 . TRBJ2-1 TRBV4-3 TGCGCCAGCAGCCAAGAGGGGCGGGGGTACAATGAGCAGTTCTTC CASSQEGRGYNEQFF
. . TRBJ1-6 TRBV19 TGTGCCAGTAGTTCCCAGTCGAGGAATTCACCCCTCCACTTT CASSSQSRNSPLHF
TRBD1 . TRBJ1-2 TRBV20-1 TGCAGTGCTAGTGACCCGGGACAGGGGAAGGCATATGGCTACACCTTC CSASDPGQGKAYGYTF
TRBD1 . TRBJ2-7 TRBV24-1 TGTGCCACCAGTGATGGGACAGCGAGCGAGCAGTACTTC CATSDGTASEQYF
TRBD1 . TRBJ1-1 TRBV27 TGTGCCAGCAGTCCTGGGACAGTGTCTGAAGCTTTCTTT CASSPGTVSEAFF
. . TRBJ2-7 TRBV24-1 TGTGCCACCAGTGGCGCAGGGGCGATCTACGAGCAGTACTTC CATSGAGAIYEQYF
TRBD1 . TRBJ1-2 TRBV3-1/TRBV3-2 TGTGCCAGCAATAGACAGGGGGCGAGGGGCTACACCTTC CASNRQGARGYTF
. . TRBJ1-4 TRBV2 TGTGCCAGCAGCTCCCAGGGGTTACGGGAAAAACTGTTTTTT CASSSQGLREKLFF
. . TRBJ1-1 TRBV3-1/TRBV3-2 TGTGCCAGCAGCCAGGCCCATAGCGACACTGAAGCTTTCTTT CASSQAHSDTEAFF
. . TRBJ1-2 TRBV7-2 TGTGCCAGCAGCCACCCGGGGGACCTTCATGGCTACACCTTC CASSHPGDLHGYTF
TRBD1 . TRBJ1-4 TRBV19 TGTGCCAGTAGGGAACAGGGGAATGAAAAACTGTTTTTT CASREQGNEKLFF